The 28 T cell receptor beta chains given below trace back to one sample, sequenced in a study of T cell changes during pregnancy in multiple sclerosis. Sequencing was performed with immunoSEQ multiplex PCR; in TCRdb, only in-frame clones are kept and a portion is missing. The profile shows under 70,000 clones, roughly 90% of them singletons. The material sequenced was peripheral blood, taken in the second trimester of pregnancy. These receptors originate from a female donor with multiple sclerosis, enrolled in a pregnancy study.

The rearrangement links TRBV7-9 to TRBJ2-7; 7 bases match TRBD1. Germline CDR1 reads SEHNR; CDR2 reads FQNEAQ (reference sequence). CDR3 size: 14 residues. Trimming removed 5 bases from V and 8 bases from J; junction bases left unmatched: 12. The CDR3 is CASSPYRQGEQQYF. DNA for the CDR3: TGTGCCAGCAGCCCCTACAGACAGGGAGAACAGCAGTACTTC.

This chain connects TRBV7-9 to TRBJ2-5, with 8 bases aligning to TRBD1. CDR3 length equals 15 residues. Germline V gives CDR1 SEHNR, CDR2 FQNEAQ (reference sequence). With V trimmed by 3 bases and J by 4 bases, 7 bases remained unmatched. CDR3 DNA sequence: TGTGCCAGCAGCTTGAGTTCAGGGGGCTTAGAGACCCAGTACTTC. Its protein product is CASSLSSGGLETQYF.

This sequence joins TRBV9 and TRBJ2-1; weak D call: TRBD1 (5 bases). The V end was cut by 4 bases, the J end by 5 bases, with 19 bases between. The V gene's germline CDR1 is SGDLS and CDR2 YYNGEE. The CDR3 spans 16 residues. The DNA of the CDR3 is TGTGCCAGCAGCCCGCCCCAGGGATATACCAACAATGAGCAGTTCTTC. Translation gives CASSPPQGYTNNEQFF.

The gene calls are TRBV9 and TRBJ1-2; D is possibly TRBD1 (6 bases). Germline CDR1 SGDLS, CDR2 YYNGEE. V dropped 2 bases and J dropped 0 bases, with 14 bases sitting between them. The CDR3 length is 16 residues. The CDR3 loop is CASSVTHRASNYGYTF. The DNA of the CDR3 is TGTGCCAGCAGCGTGACACACAGGGCCTCTAACTATGGCTACACCTTC.

The chain is built from TRBV29-1 and TRBJ2-2; no clear D. V lost 5 bases, J lost 8 bases, and 12 bases lay in between. Germline CDR1 and CDR2: SQVTM and ANQGSEA. CDR3 size: 12 residues. CDR3 region: CSVSVEWGELFF. The DNA of the CDR3 is TGCAGCGTTTCAGTTGAATGGGGGGAGCTGTTTTTT.

The V call is TRBV5-6, the J call TRBJ1-6, with a tentative D call TRBD1 (5 bases). V lost 1 base, J lost 7 bases, and 9 bases lay in between. The CDR3 is 14 residues long. The germline CDR1 and CDR2 sequences are SGHDT and YYEEEE. The CDR3 is CASSLRGWNSPLHF. The DNA for the CDR3 is TGTGCCAGCAGCTTGCGGGGGTGGAATTCACCCCTCCACTTT.

This sequence joins TRBV28 and TRBJ1-6; tentatively, D is TRBD1 (6 bases). Looked up from germline, CDR1 is MDHEN and CDR2 is SYDVKM. The CDR3 spans 14 residues. The germline V and J ends were trimmed by 8 bases and 3 bases, with 11 bases remaining between them. The CDR3 loop reads CASRGHGYNSPLHF. The CDR3, as DNA: TGTGCCAGCCGGGGACATGGCTATAATTCACCCCTCCACTTT. The full variable domain, rest sourced from reference TRBV28 and TRBJ1-6, is DVKVTQSSRYLVKRTGEKVFLECVQDMDHENMFWYRQDPGLGLRLIYFSYDVKMKEKGDIPEGYSVSREKKERFSLILESASTNQTSMYLCASRGHGYNSPLHFGNGTRLTVT.

The chain joins TRBV27 to TRBJ2-5; possibly TRBD1 for D (5 bases). CDR3 length: 12 residues. The germline gives CDR1 MNHEY, CDR2 SMNVEV (reference sequence). V lost 8 bases to trimming and J lost 5 bases, with 12 bases between them. The CDR3 DNA is TGTGCCAGCGGGTGGTCAGGGGAGACCCAGTACTTC. Translating gives CASGWSGETQYF.

This chain joins TRBV6-6 and TRBJ1-1, with TRBD1 matching over 10 bases. The CDR3 runs 15 residues. V dropped 5 bases and J dropped 6; count of bases not matched to a gene: 9. Germline-derived CDR1 and CDR2 are MNHNY and SVGAGI (reference sequence). The CDR3 is CASSGTGESGAEAFF. The CDR3 nucleotides are TGTGCCAGCAGTGGGACAGGGGAAAGCGGCGCTGAAGCTTTCTTT.

This sequence joins TRBV5-8 and TRBJ1-6, with TRBD1 identical over 9 bases. With V trimmed by 2 bases and J by 6 bases, 6 bases remained unmatched. The CDR3 loop spans 16 amino acids. Germline values: CDR1 SGHTS, CDR2 YDEGEE. The CDR3 protein is CASSLPGTGSNSPLHF. The DNA of the CDR3 is TGTGCCAGCAGCTTACCCGGGACAGGGAGTAATTCACCCCTCCACTTT.

The chain links TRBV7-3 to TRBJ1-1; TRBD1 is a possible D gene (5 bases). The germline CDR1 and CDR2 sequences are SGHTA and FQGTGA. Trimming removed 1 base at V and 4 bases at J, with 7 bases between. The CDR3 length is 13 residues. In DNA, the CDR3 is TGTGCCAGCAGCTTAAGGCAGGGCACTGAAGCTTTCTTT. Protein: CASSLRQGTEAFF.

The CDR3 reads CASSEEADSQPQHF. CDR3 in DNA: TGTGCCAGCAGTGAAGAGGCAGACTCTCAGCCCCAGCATTTT. This chain uses TRBV6-1 with TRBJ1-5; D unclear. This CDR3 has 14 residues. Per germline, CDR1 MNHNS and CDR2 SASEGT. V was cut by 1 base and J by 6 bases, with 10 bases left in between.

The chain links TRBV5-5 to TRBJ1-2; a weak D match, TRBD1 (5 bases). V was pared by 1 base and J by 3 bases, with 7 bases between. The CDR3 extends over 13 amino acids. Germline V gene sequence: CDR1 SGHKS, CDR2 YYEKEE (reference sequence). The CDR3 is CASSLWGDYGYTF. CDR3 bases: TGTGCCAGCAGCTTGTGGGGCGACTATGGCTACACCTTC.

This clone appeared once. The chain uses TRBV6-1 and TRBJ1-4, with D unclear. The CDR3 extends over 13 amino acids. V lost 2 bases to trimming and J lost 8 bases, with 9 bases between them. Germline lookup yields CDR1 MNHNS and CDR2 SASEGT. The CDR3 region has the DNA TGTGCCAGCAGTGAACAGTTGGAGGAAAAACTGTTTTTT. Protein sequence: CASSEQLEEKLFF.

The rearrangement uses TRBV19 and TRBJ1-5; TRBD1 agrees at 7 bases. With V trimmed by 6 bases and J by 6 bases, 5 bases remained unmatched. This CDR3 contains 13 residues. Per germline, CDR1 LNHDA and CDR2 SQIVND (reference sequence). CDR3 DNA sequence: TGTGCCAGTAGCGACAGGGTACCTCAGCCCCAGCATTTT. Translation: CASSDRVPQPQHF.

The CDR3 spells CASSLGQSTSYEQYF. In DNA form, the CDR3 reads TGTGCCAGCAGCCTGGGACAGTCCACCTCCTACGAGCAGTACTTC. This chain joins TRBV2 and TRBJ2-7; 7 bases align to TRBD1. Per the germline V gene, CDR1 is SNHLY and CDR2 is FYNNEI. The CDR3 loop spans 15 amino acids. Trimming removed 6 bases from V and 0 bases from J; junction bases left unmatched: 8.

This chain connects TRBV14 to TRBJ2-1; the match to TRBD1 covers 9 bases. The CDR3 runs 15 residues. V shed 4 bases, J shed 6 bases, and the junction held 7 bases outside the gene matches. Germline-derived CDR1 and CDR2 are SGHDN and FVKESK. CDR3 bases: TGTGCCAGCAGCCGGGGACAGGGTAGGGGCAATGAGCAGTTCTTC. Amino acid sequence: CASSRGQGRGNEQFF.

This chain links TRBV6-1 with TRBJ1-6; weak D call: TRBD1 (5 bases). The CDR3 extends over 15 amino acids. V lost 2 bases and J 5 bases, leaving 10 bases between the germline ends. The V gene's germline CDR1 is MNHNS and CDR2 SASEGT. The CDR3 reads CASSEKGVDNSPLHF. The CDR3 bases are TGTGCCAGCAGTGAAAAAGGGGTGGATAATTCACCCCTCCACTTT.

The V gene is TRBV28, the J gene TRBJ1-1; the D is unclear. V was shortened by 2 bases and J by 0 bases, with 7 bases between the two germline ends. The CDR3 is 14 residues long. Germline-derived CDR1 and CDR2 are MDHEN and SYDVKM. CDR3 in DNA: TGTGCCAGCAGTTTAAGCCCTATGAACACTGAAGCTTTCTTT. It is translated as CASSLSPMNTEAFF. Variable domain in full (rest from reference TRBV28 and TRBJ1-1): DVKVTQSSRYLVKRTGEKVFLECVQDMDHENMFWYRQDPGLGLRLIYFSYDVKMKEKGDIPEGYSVSREKKERFSLILESASTNQTSMYLCASSLSPMNTEAFFGQGTRLTVV.

V and J are TRBV6-5 and TRBJ2-7; 7 nucleotides line up with TRBD1. J lost 1 base, V lost 7 bases, and 7 bases had no gene match. This CDR3 is built from 14 residues. Germline-derived CDR1 and CDR2 are MNHEY and SVGAGI. The CDR3 spells CASKTQGVSYEQYF. The CDR3 DNA sequence: TGTGCCAGCAAAACGCAGGGGGTGTCCTACGAGCAGTACTTC.

The chain links TRBV19 to TRBJ1-1; possibly TRBD1 for D (5 bases). V dropped 9 bases and J dropped 4 bases, with 15 bases sitting between them. Looked up from germline, CDR1 is LNHDA and CDR2 is SQIVND (reference sequence). The CDR3 has 13 amino acids. The CDR3: CASARWGSTEAFF. As DNA, the CDR3 is TGTGCCAGCGCCCGATGGGGCAGCACTGAAGCTTTCTTT.

This chain connects TRBV27 to TRBJ1-2; the D gene is possibly TRBD1 (5 bases). V was pared by 6 bases and J by 2 bases, with 16 bases between. CDR3 size: 15 residues. Germline V gene data show CDR1 as MNHEY and CDR2 as SMNVEV (reference sequence). The DNA of the CDR3 is TGTGCCAGCAGATTTACGGTAGGGGTCAACTATGGCTACACCTTC. The encoded protein is CASRFTVGVNYGYTF.

The V and J genes are TRBV2 and TRBJ2-3, with TRBD2 matching 8 bases. V lost 8 bases to trimming and J lost 4 bases; unmatched junction nucleotides: 14. Germline V gene sequence: CDR1 SNHLY, CDR2 FYNNEI. The CDR3 runs 16 residues. The CDR3 DNA sequence: TGTGCCAGCCGCTCCGGGGGGGAAGGGTGGGCAGATACGCAGTATTTT. Translating gives CASRSGGEGWADTQYF.

This clone has just one count. The rearrangement joins TRBV5-8 to TRBJ1-4, with D tentatively TRBD1 (6 bases). Per germline, CDR1 SGHTS and CDR2 YDEGEE. V lost 3 bases to trimming and J lost 8 bases, with 17 bases between them. The CDR3 is made up of 15 amino acids. For the CDR3, the DNA is TGTGCCAGCAGCTACCACAGGGTGAGAGGCGAAAAACTGTTTTTT. Its protein is CASSYHRVRGEKLFF.

V is TRBV10-2 and J is TRBJ1-5; 8 nucleotides line up with TRBD1. There are 19 residues in the CDR3. The germline V gene encodes CDR1 WSHSY and CDR2 SAAADI. V was clipped by 4 bases and J by 1 base; unmatched bases: 15. The CDR3 DNA is TGCGCCAGCAGTGGGGCGCCGACAGGGGTATTTGGGAGCAATCAGCCCCAGCATTTT. It codes for CASSGAPTGVFGSNQPQHF.

The CDR3 loop reads CASSQSRRAFLYGYTF. CDR3 bases: TGTGCCAGCAGCCAATCGCGCAGGGCTTTTCTCTATGGCTACACCTTC. V and J are TRBV16 and TRBJ1-2; D is possibly TRBD1 (5 bases). Trimming removed 0 bases at V and 4 bases at J, with 15 bases between. The CDR3 covers 16 residues. The germline CDR1 and CDR2 sequences are KGHSY and FQNENV.

The chain joins TRBV15 to TRBJ2-7; 7 bases match TRBD2. The junction had 17 bases not matched to a gene; V was cut back by 8 bases and J by 4 bases. The CDR3 contains 16 residues. CDR1 and CDR2 (germline): LNHNV, YYDKDF (reference sequence). CDR3 sequence (DNA): TGTGCCACCTCTCCAAGGCCCGGGGAGGGTAGATACGAGCAGTACTTC. It translates to CATSPRPGEGRYEQYF.

The count of this clone is one. The J gene is TRBJ1-1, the V gene TRBV7-9; TRBD1 is a possible D gene (6 bases). Germline CDR1 reads SEHNR; CDR2 reads FQNEAQ (reference sequence). The V end was cut by 5 bases, the J end by 5 bases, with 24 bases between. The CDR3 runs 17 residues. CDR3 region: CASSQTGLKGNWTEAFF. The CDR3 DNA reads as TGTGCCAGCAGCCAGACAGGCCTTAAGGGGAATTGGACTGAAGCTTTCTTT.